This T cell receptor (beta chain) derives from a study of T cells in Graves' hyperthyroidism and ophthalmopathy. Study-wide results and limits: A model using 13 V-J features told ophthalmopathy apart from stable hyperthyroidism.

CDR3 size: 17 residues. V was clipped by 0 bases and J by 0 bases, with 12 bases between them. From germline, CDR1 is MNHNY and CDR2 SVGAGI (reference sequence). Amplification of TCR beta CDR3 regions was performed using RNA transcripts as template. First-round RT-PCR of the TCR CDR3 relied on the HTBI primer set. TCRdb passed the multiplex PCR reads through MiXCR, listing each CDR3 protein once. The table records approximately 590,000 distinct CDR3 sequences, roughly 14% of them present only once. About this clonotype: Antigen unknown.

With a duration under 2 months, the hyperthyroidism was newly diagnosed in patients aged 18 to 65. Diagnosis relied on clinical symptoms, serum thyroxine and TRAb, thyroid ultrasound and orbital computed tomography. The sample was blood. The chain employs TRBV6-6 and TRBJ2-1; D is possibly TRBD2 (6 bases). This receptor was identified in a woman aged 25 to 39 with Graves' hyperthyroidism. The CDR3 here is CASSYSTRSGSYNEQFF. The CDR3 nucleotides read TGTGCCAGCAGTTACTCGACTAGATCGGGCTCCTACAATGAGCAGTTCTTC.